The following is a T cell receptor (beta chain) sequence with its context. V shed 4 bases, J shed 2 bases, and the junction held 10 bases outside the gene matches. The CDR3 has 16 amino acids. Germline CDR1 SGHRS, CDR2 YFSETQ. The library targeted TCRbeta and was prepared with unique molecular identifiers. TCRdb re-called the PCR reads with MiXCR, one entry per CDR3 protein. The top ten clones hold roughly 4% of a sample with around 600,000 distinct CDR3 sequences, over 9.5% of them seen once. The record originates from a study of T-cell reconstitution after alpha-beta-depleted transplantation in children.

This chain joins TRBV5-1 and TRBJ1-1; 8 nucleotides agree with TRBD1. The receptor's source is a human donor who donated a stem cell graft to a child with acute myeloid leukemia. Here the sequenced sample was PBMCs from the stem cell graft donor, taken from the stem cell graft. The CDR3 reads CASSTGQAKANTEAFF. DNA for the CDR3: TGCGCCAGCAGCACGGGACAGGCTAAAGCCAACACTGAAGCTTTCTTT.